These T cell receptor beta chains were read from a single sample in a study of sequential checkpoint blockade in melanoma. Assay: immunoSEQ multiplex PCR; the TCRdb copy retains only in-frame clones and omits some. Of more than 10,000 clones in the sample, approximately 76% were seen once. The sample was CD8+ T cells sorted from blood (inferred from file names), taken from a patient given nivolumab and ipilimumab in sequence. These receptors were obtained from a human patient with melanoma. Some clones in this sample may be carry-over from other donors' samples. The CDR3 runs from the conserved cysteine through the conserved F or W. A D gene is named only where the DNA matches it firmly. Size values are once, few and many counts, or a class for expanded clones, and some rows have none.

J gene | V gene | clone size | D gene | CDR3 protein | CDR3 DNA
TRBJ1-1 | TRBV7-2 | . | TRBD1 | CASSPLGQGITEAFF | TGTGCCAGCAGCCCCCTGGGACAGGGGATTACTGAAGCTTTCTTT
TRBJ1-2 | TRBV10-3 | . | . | CAISDLGAPRGYGYTF | TGTGCCATCAGTGATTTGGGGGCGCCCAGGGGCTATGGCTACACCTTC
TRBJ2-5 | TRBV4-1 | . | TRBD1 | CASSFRDRGGETQYF | TGCGCCAGCAGCTTCCGGGACAGGGGGGGTGAGACCCAGTACTTC
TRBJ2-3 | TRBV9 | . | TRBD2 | CASSVGAGYYTQYF | TGTGCCAGCAGCGTAGGAGCGGGGTATTATACGCAGTATTTT
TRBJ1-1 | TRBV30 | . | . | CAWATQGLNTEAFF | TGTGCCTGGGCTACACAGGGATTGAACACTGAAGCTTTCTTT
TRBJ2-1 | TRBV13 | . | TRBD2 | CASSPGRGGNEQFF | TGTGCCAGCAGTCCCGGGCGGGGGGGCAATGAGCAGTTCTTC
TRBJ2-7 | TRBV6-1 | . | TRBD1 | CASRTGGPGEQYF | TGTGCCAGCAGGACAGGGGGCCCGGGGGAGCAGTACTTC
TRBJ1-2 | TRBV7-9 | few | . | CASSSLTVTYGYTF | TGTGCCAGCAGCTCTCTGACAGTAACCTATGGCTACACCTTC
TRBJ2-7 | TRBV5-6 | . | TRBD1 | CASRPTGVLSYEQYF | TGTGCCAGCAGGCCAACAGGGGTTCTATCCTACGAGCAGTACTTC
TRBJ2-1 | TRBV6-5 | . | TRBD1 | CASSYSTGYYNEQFF | TGTGCCAGCAGTTACTCGACAGGGTACTACAATGAGCAGTTCTTC
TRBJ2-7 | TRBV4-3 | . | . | CASSQDSSHLYEQYF | TGCGCCAGCAGCCAGGACTCTTCCCACCTCTACGAGCAGTACTTC
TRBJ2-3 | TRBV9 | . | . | CASRPGRVGTDTQYF | TGTGCCAGCCGCCCAGGCAGGGTGGGCACAGATACGCAGTATTTT
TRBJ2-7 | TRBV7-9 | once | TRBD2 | CASSQTTSGGPYEQYF | TGTGCCAGCAGCCAGACAACTAGCGGGGGTCCGTACGAGCAGTACTTC
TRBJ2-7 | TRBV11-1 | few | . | CASSLIRATGYYEQYF | TGTGCCAGCAGCTTAATAAGGGCCACGGGGTATTACGAGCAGTACTTC
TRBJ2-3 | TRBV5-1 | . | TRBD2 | CASSFTSGGARDTQYF | TGCGCCAGCAGTTTTACTAGCGGGGGGGCCCGAGATACGCAGTATTTT
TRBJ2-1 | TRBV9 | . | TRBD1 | CASSAGQGINEQFF | TGTGCCAGCAGCGCGGGACAGGGAATAAATGAGCAGTTCTTC
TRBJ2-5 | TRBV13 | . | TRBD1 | CASSLVRRGQGETQYF | TGTGCCAGCAGCTTAGTTCGCAGGGGGCAAGGAGAGACCCAGTACTTC
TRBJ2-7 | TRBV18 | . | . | CASSLLAQGEQYF | TGTGCCAGCTCACTACTGGCCCAGGGCGAGCAGTACTTC
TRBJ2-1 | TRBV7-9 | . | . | CASSLEPLASDEQFF | TGTGCCAGCAGCTTAGAGCCGCTAGCCAGCGATGAGCAGTTCTTC
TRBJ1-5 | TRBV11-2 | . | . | CASSDLGDSNQPQHF | TGTGCCAGCAGCGACCTAGGGGATAGCAATCAGCCCCAGCATTTT
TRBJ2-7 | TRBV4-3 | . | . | CASSQEGIGDEQYF | TGCGCCAGCAGCCAAGAGGGTATCGGGGACGAGCAGTACTTC
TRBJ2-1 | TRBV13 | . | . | CASSSPLRRGEQFF | TGTGCCAGCAGCTCGCCACTGCGGCGCGGTGAGCAGTTCTTC
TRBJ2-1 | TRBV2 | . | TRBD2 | CAAIRGLAGSAGGEQFF | TGTGCCGCCATCCGGGGACTAGCGGGTTCCGCGGGTGGTGAGCAGTTCTTC
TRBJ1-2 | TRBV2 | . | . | CASRGPGTRNSGGYTF | TGTGCCAGCAGGGGTCCCGGGACTCGGAATTCAGGTGGCTACACCTTC
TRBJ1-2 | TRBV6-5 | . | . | CASSYSSGAPGYTF | TGTGCCAGCAGTTACTCCTCAGGGGCGCCTGGCTACACCTTC
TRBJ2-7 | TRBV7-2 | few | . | CASSQERDWTYEQYF | TGTGCCAGCAGCCAAGAAAGGGACTGGACCTACGAGCAGTACTTC
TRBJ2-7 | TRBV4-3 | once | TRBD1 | CASSQDPGQSYEQYF | TGCGCCAGCAGCCAAGACCCGGGACAGAGCTACGAGCAGTACTTC
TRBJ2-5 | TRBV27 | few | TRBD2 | CASSLSGGAFETQYF | TGTGCCAGCAGTTTGAGCGGGGGGGCTTTCGAGACCCAGTACTTC
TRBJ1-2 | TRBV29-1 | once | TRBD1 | CSVAGQGAGGYTF | TGCAGCGTTGCGGGACAGGGGGCAGGTGGCTACACCTTC
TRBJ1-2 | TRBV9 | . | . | CASSVRDALVGYTF | TGTGCCAGCAGCGTCAGAGACGCTCTAGTAGGCTACACCTTC
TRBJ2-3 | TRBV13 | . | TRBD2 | CASLSGGYTDTQYF | TGTGCCAGCCTTAGCGGGGGGTACACAGATACGCAGTATTTT
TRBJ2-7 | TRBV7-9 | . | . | CASSDRYEQYF | TGTGCCAGCAGTGACAGATACGAGCAGTACTTC
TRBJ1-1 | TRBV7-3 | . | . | CASSPREDTEAFF | TGTGCCAGCAGCCCCCGAGAAGACACTGAAGCTTTCTTT
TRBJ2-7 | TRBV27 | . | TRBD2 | CASAMGVAGAYEQYF | TGTGCCAGCGCCATGGGGGTAGCGGGTGCCTACGAGCAGTACTTC